The next 15 T cell receptor beta chains were all read from a single sample in a study of CD8+CD57+ T cells in acquired aplastic anemia. Patients who underwent sequencing had shown CD8+CD57+ cell expansion by flow cytometry. Genomic DNA acted as the template from which TCR beta VDJ combination and CDR3 sequence profiling were carried out. TCRdb used MiXCR to reprocess the reads, holding one entry per CDR3 protein. The sample carries 100,000 to 150,000 distinct CDR3 sequences, about 43% recorded once. The sequenced material came from sorted CD4+, CD8+, or CD8+CD57+ T cells (not recorded which) from PBMCs. The origin of the receptors is a human donor with aplastic anemia.

Concerning this clonotype: One junction end disagrees with the germline gene, perhaps due to a read error. J is TRBJ2-1 and V is TRBV19; 10 bases line up with TRBD1. Germline CDR1 LNHDA, CDR2 SQIVND (reference sequence). CDR3 length: 15 residues. The CDR3 sequence: CASKSGTGVYNEQFF. CDR3 bases: TGTGCCAGTAAGTCCGGGACAGGGGTTTACAATGAGCAATTCTTC.

A few counts support this clonotype. This may be a read error: a much more frequent sequence differs by one nucleotide. The chain recombines TRBV4-3 with TRBJ2-7; 8 bases align to TRBD2. CDR1 LGHNA and CDR2 YSLEER come from the germline V gene. The CDR3 is 16 amino acids. With 4 bases clipped from V and 7 bases from J, the junction kept 15 bases outside the gene matches. This CDR3 reads CASSPSAELAGKEQYV. As DNA, the CDR3 is TGCGCCAGCAGCCCCAGCGCAGAGTTAGCGGGGAAAGAGCAGTACGTC.

The chain is built from TRBV19 and TRBJ2-7; a weak D match, TRBD1 (6 bases). The CDR3 is made up of 10 amino acids. Germline V lookup: CDR1 LNHDA, CDR2 SQIVND (reference sequence). V gave up 10 bases and J gave up 6 bases, with 10 bases separating them. The chain's CDR3 is CATRGTEQYF. In DNA, the CDR3 is TGTGCCACGAGGGGGACCGAGCAGTACTTC.

Many counts were recorded for this clonotype. The genes are TRBV20-1 and TRBJ2-3; 7 positions agree with TRBD1. Per germline, CDR1 DFQATT and CDR2 SNEGSKA (reference sequence). CDR3 size: 11 residues. V lost 6 bases, J lost 8 bases, and 5 bases stayed unmatched. This chain's CDR3 is CSATRQGTQYF. The CDR3, as DNA: TGCAGTGCCACACGACAGGGTACGCAGTATTTT.

This clonotype was picked up many times. The chain carries TRBV19 and TRBJ1-2; D is undetermined. The CDR3 consists of 12 residues. CDR1 and CDR2 (germline): LNHDA, SQIVND (reference sequence). V lost 3 bases and J lost 6, with 8 bases in between. The CDR3, as DNA: TGTGCCAGTAGTATTCAGAGCAATGGCTACACCTTC. It codes for CASSIQSNGYTF. Drawing the rest from reference TRBV19 and TRBJ1-2, the complete variable domain is DGGITQSPKYLFRKEGQNVTLSCEQNLNHDAMYWYRQDPGQGLRLIYYSQIVNDFQKGDIAEGYSVSREKKESFPLTVTSAQKNPTAFYLCASSIQSNGYTFGSGTRLTVV.

V gene TRBV20-1 combines with J gene TRBJ2-7, with 11 positions matching TRBD2. This CDR3 is 15 amino acids long. V shed 4 bases and J 4 bases; nucleotides not matched to a gene: 9. Per germline, CDR1 DFQATT and CDR2 SNEGSKA (reference sequence). The CDR3 is CSATSRSGGAYEQYV. CDR3 nucleotides: TGCAGTGCTACATCCCGTAGCGGGGGGGCATACGAGCAGTACGTC.

The V and J genes are TRBV11-1 and TRBJ1-1; 7 bases align to TRBD1. Trimming removed 5 bases from V and 0 bases from J; junction bases left unmatched: 12. In germline, CDR1 is SGHAT, CDR2 FQDESV (reference sequence). This CDR3 is 17 amino acids long. The DNA for the CDR3 is TGTGCCAGCAGCCCCGTGAGGGGGCGAACCATGAACACTGAAGCTTTCTTT. This translates into CASSPVRGRTMNTEAFF.

At least ten counts were recorded for this clonotype. This CDR3 is CASNGNQETQYF. The CDR3 DNA is TGTGCCAGCAACGGAAACCAAGAGACCCAGTACTTC. The V and J genes are TRBV7-9 and TRBJ2-5; D not certain. The CDR3 consists of 12 residues. Germline V gives CDR1 SEHNR, CDR2 FQNEAQ (reference sequence). V gave up 7 bases and J gave up 0 bases, with 6 bases separating them.

This clonotype has ten or more counts. This chain uses TRBV14 with TRBJ2-2; the match to TRBD2 covers 13 bases. With V trimmed by 1 base and J by 3 bases, 8 bases remained unmatched. Germline CDR1 is SGHDN and CDR2 is FVKESK. The CDR3 runs 19 residues. CDR3 DNA sequence: TGTGCCAGCAGCCAAGCCCGACTAGCGGGGGGCTTATACACCGGGGAGCTGTTTTTT. It yields the protein CASSQARLAGGLYTGELFF.

This rearrangement joins TRBV10-3 to TRBJ2-1; D may be TRBD1 (6 bases). This CDR3 has 15 amino acids. The germline CDR1 and CDR2 sequences are ENHRY and SYGVKD. V lost 2 bases and J 6 bases, leaving 14 bases between the germline ends. CDR3 residues: CAISEGTGSGNEQFF. CDR3 DNA: TGTGCCATCAGTGAGGGAACAGGGAGCGGCAATGAGCAGTTCTTC.

V usage is TRBV7-2 and J usage is TRBJ1-2; D is possibly TRBD1 (5 bases). There are 13 residues in the CDR3. The germline gives CDR1 SGHTA, CDR2 FQGNSA. The V gene lost 1 base and the J gene lost 8 bases, with 11 bases spanning the gap. The CDR3 DNA reads TGTGCCAGCAGCTTAGAGGGGCCTAGGGGCTACACCTTC. Residues: CASSLEGPRGYTF.

This clonotype was seen many times. This sequence joins TRBV20-1 and TRBJ2-7; 11 bases agree with TRBD1. V trimming: 2 bases; J trimming: 7 bases; junction bases outside the gene matches: 7. CDR3 length: 14 amino acids. Germline CDR1 DFQATT, CDR2 SNEGSKA (reference sequence). The CDR3 nucleotides read TGCAGTGCTAGATTAGGACAGGGGGCCAAGGAGCAGTACTTC. Its translation is CSARLGQGAKEQYF.

This clonotype came up many times. The CDR3 sequence is CASSSNVPSNEQFF. CDR3 coding DNA: TGCGCCAGCAGCTCCAACGTGCCCTCGAATGAGCAGTTCTTC. The V call is TRBV5-1, the J call TRBJ2-1, with D hard to call. The CDR3 totals 14 residues. Trimming shortened V by 3 bases and J by 7 bases, and 14 bases separated the two germline ends. The germline CDR1 and CDR2 sequences are SGHRS and YFSETQ.

This clonotype was counted ten times or more. The genes are TRBV6-5 and TRBJ1-2; tentative D call: TRBD1 (6 bases). V was clipped by 4 bases and J by 12 bases, with 15 bases between them. CDR3 size: 12 residues. From germline, CDR1 is MNHEY and CDR2 SVGAGI. CDR3 nucleotide sequence: TGTGCCAGCAGTTGGCGGGGGGCGGACGACACCTTC. Protein: CASSWRGADDTF.

V gene TRBV28 combines with J gene TRBJ1-4; TRBD1 might be the D (5 bases). V dropped 2 bases and J dropped 3 bases, with 10 bases sitting between them. The CDR3 has 15 residues. Germline CDR1 MDHEN, CDR2 SYDVKM. CDR3 protein: CASSLGTRANEKLFF. The CDR3 nucleotides read TGTGCCAGCAGTTTAGGGACGAGAGCTAATGAAAAACTGTTTTTT. The full variable domain, with the rest looked up from reference TRBV28 and TRBJ1-4, is DVKVTQSSRYLVKRTGEKVFLECVQDMDHENMFWYRQDPGLGLRLIYFSYDVKMKEKGDIPEGYSVSREKKERFSLILESASTNQTSMYLCASSLGTRANEKLFFGSGTQLSVL.